A single sample is the source of the 11 T cell receptor beta chains below, sequenced in a study of a mutant IDH1 vaccine in newly diagnosed glioma (dated by TCRdb to the early 2020s). Explained via the paper, the time point label denotes: week 5, during vaccination. A 20-mer mutant IDH1 peptide at 300 micrograms in Montanide made up each vaccine dose, which was injected subcutaneously together with topical imiquimod. These receptors have no known antigen. The library relied on the immunoSEQ multiplex PCR assay. The source is immuneACCESS, and TCRdb retained only in-frame sequences with V and J called. Part of the clones is not carried over; for the studies checked, unresolved V genes explain less than half of this, and the remainder is unexplained. Within this sample are some 37,000 clones, with around 78% of them counted one time only. The top ten constitute roughly 5.5% of the sample. Sequences were derived from PBMCs, sampled from a glioma patient whose treatment included an IDH1 peptide vaccine. The receptor set was obtained from a man in his forties with glioma.

This chain joins TRBV7-2 and TRBJ2-5; TRBD1 is a possible D gene (7 bases). Per germline, CDR1 SGHTA and CDR2 FQGNSA. V lost 5 bases and J 2 bases, leaving 12 bases between the germline ends. This CDR3 is built from 14 residues. CDR3 in amino acids: CASSLSGGQETQYF. The CDR3 DNA follows: TGTGCCAGCAGCCTCTCAGGGGGGCAAGAGACCCAGTACTTC.

The rearrangement joins TRBV19 to TRBJ1-1; D perhaps matches TRBD1 (5 bases). V shed 5 bases and J shed 2 bases, with 9 bases lying between them. Germline V CDR1 and CDR2: LNHDA, SQIVND (reference sequence). The CDR3 contains 13 residues. This CDR3 reads CASSVQGNTEAFF. CDR3 in DNA: TGTGCCAGTAGTGTCCAGGGAAACACTGAAGCTTTCTTT.

V is TRBV19 and J is TRBJ2-5; a weak D match, TRBD2 (6 bases). The germline gives CDR1 LNHDA, CDR2 SQIVND (reference sequence). Trimming removed 5 bases from V and 6 bases from J, with 16 bases in between. The CDR3 is 14 amino acids. CDR3 nucleotide sequence: TGTGCCAGTAGTTCGGAGGGAGCGGTGAAGACCCAGTACTTC. Protein sequence: CASSSEGAVKTQYF. The variable domain in full, with the rest retrieved from reference TRBV19 and TRBJ2-5, is DGGITQSPKYLFRKEGQNVTLSCEQNLNHDAMYWYRQDPGQGLRLIYYSQIVNDFQKGDIAEGYSVSREKKESFPLTVTSAQKNPTAFYLCASSSEGAVKTQYFGPGTRLLVL.

The chain employs TRBV27 and TRBJ2-7, with D tentatively TRBD1 or TRBD2 (5 bases each). Trimming removed 6 bases at V and 6 bases at J, with 21 bases between. CDR3 size: 15 residues. CDR1 is MNHEY, CDR2 SMNVEV, per germline (reference sequence). CDR3 sequence reads: CASSRAGADPGEQYF. CDR3 sequence (DNA): TGTGCCAGCAGCCGCGCCGGGGCTGATCCTGGCGAGCAGTACTTC.

The rearrangement links TRBV5-4 to TRBJ1-6; tentative D call: TRBD1 (5 bases). This CDR3 has 14 amino acids. Germline loops: CDR1 SGHNT, CDR2 YYREEE (reference sequence). The V gene lost 2 bases and the J gene lost 6 bases, with 9 bases spanning the gap. The CDR3 here is CASSFRASNSPLHF. Written as DNA, the CDR3 is TGTGCCAGCAGCTTCAGGGCGAGTAATTCACCCCTCCACTTT.

This clone counts as medium-sized. The chain carries TRBV19 and TRBJ1-1; 11 bases are shared with TRBD1. Germline CDR1 LNHDA, CDR2 SQIVND (reference sequence). Germline trimming cut 5 bases from V and 8 bases from J; bases unmatched to any gene: 4. The CDR3 runs 13 residues. CDR3 region: CASSWTGGAEAFF. CDR3 bases: TGTGCCAGTAGTTGGACAGGGGGCGCGGAAGCTTTCTTT.

The chain is built from TRBV6-5 and TRBJ2-3; 8 positions agree with TRBD2. V lost 6 bases, J lost 5 bases, and 7 bases stayed unmatched. CDR1 MNHEY and CDR2 SVGAGI come from the germline V gene. The CDR3 runs 14 residues. The DNA of the CDR3 is TGTGCCAGCAGACCCGGGACTAGTGGAGATACGCAGTATTTT. Translated, it gives CASRPGTSGDTQYF.

The gene calls are TRBV6-5 and TRBJ2-7; 9 positions match TRBD1. The CDR3 is 14 amino acids. J was trimmed by 1 base and V by 6 bases; bases with no gene match: 4. Germline V lookup: CDR1 MNHEY, CDR2 SVGAGI. The CDR3 DNA reads as TGTGCCAGCAGCCCTGGACAGGGGTCCTACGAGCAGTACTTC. This translates into CASSPGQGSYEQYF.

J is TRBJ1-5 and V is TRBV4-1; TRBD1 matches 7 bases. The length of the CDR3 is 17 residues. With 3 bases clipped from V and 0 bases from J, the junction kept 8 bases outside the gene matches. Germline V gene sequence: CDR1 MGHRA, CDR2 YSYEKL. The CDR3 sequence: CASSQSQGTISNQPQHF. In DNA, the CDR3 is TGCGCCAGCAGCCAGTCACAGGGGACGATTAGCAATCAGCCCCAGCATTTT.

This chain connects TRBV5-1 to TRBJ2-2; 8 nucleotides agree with TRBD2. The junction had 3 bases not matched to a gene; V was cut back by 1 base and J by 4 bases. The CDR3 has 15 amino acids. Per the germline V gene, CDR1 is SGHRS and CDR2 is YFSETQ. The CDR3: CASSLPGTSTGELFF. As DNA, the CDR3 is TGCGCCAGCAGCTTGCCCGGGACTAGCACCGGGGAGCTGTTTTTT.

V usage is TRBV19 and J usage is TRBJ2-6; D gene ambiguous. The ends were cut back, 6 bases at V and 2 bases at J, with 11 bases in the middle. The CDR3 extends over 15 amino acids. CDR1 LNHDA and CDR2 SQIVND come from the germline V gene (reference sequence). The chain's CDR3 is CASRSTGTGANVLTF. CDR3 in DNA: TGTGCCAGTAGGTCGACGGGCACTGGGGCCAACGTCCTGACTTTC.